The rows below give T cell receptor beta chains drawn from one sample of a study of T cells in Graves' hyperthyroidism and ophthalmopathy. TCRdb ran MiXCR on the multiplex PCR reads and lists one entry per CDR3 protein. Found here are 500,000 to 550,000 distinct CDR3 sequences, around 20% of them singletons; the top ten hold approximately 25%. Sequencing was performed on blood. These receptors were collected from a man between 18 and 35 years old with Graves' hyperthyroidism. Both conserved end residues are part of each CDR3. The order of the fields is clone size, J gene, V gene, D gene, CDR3 protein, CDR3 DNA. A D gene is named only where the DNA matches it firmly. Clone size is given for some rows only: seen once, a few or many times, or a class if the clone is expanded.

many,TRBJ1-1,TRBV6-2/TRBV6-3,TRBD1,CASTSGTGANTEAFF,TGTGCCAGCACGTCCGGGACAGGGGCGAACACTGAAGCTTTCTTT
many,TRBJ1-2,TRBV6-1,NA,CASSEAPGTYYGYTF,TGTGCCAGCAGTGAAGCCCCCGGGACATACTATGGCTACACCTTC
few,TRBJ1-5,TRBV6-5,NA,CASSYSEDQPQHF,TGTGCCAGCAGTTACTCGGAGGATCAGCCCCAGCATTTT
few,TRBJ1-2,TRBV12-3/TRBV12-4,NA,CASTGGIKSRTNGYTF,TGTGCCAGCACCGGGGGTATCAAATCCAGAACTAATGGCTACACCTTC
many,TRBJ2-7,TRBV28,NA,CASSLSRTPPNEQYF,TGTGCCAGCAGTTTATCCCGGACCCCCCCGAACGAGCAGTACTTC
NA,TRBJ1-5,TRBV6-5,NA,CASTLPNQPQHF,TGTGCCAGCACGCTACCGAATCAGCCCCAGCATTTT
many,TRBJ2-2,TRBV7-8,TRBD1,CASSSDNRGTGELFF,TGTGCCAGCAGCTCCGATAACAGGGGCACCGGGGAGCTGTTTTTT
few,TRBJ2-5,TRBV20-1,NA,CSAKGGGPLDQYF,TGCAGTGCTAAGGGCGGGGGCCCCCTAGACCAGTACTTC
many,TRBJ2-7,TRBV20-1,TRBD2,CSVTTAGSPYEQYF,TGCAGTGTTACCACAGCGGGGTCGCCCTACGAGCAGTACTTC
many,TRBJ2-7,TRBV25-1,TRBD1,CASSKQGADPYEQYF,TGTGCCAGCAGCAAACAGGGGGCGGACCCCTACGAGCAGTACTTC
many,TRBJ1-5,TRBV7-8,NA,CASSLARAGSGQPQHF,TGTGCCAGCAGCTTAGCGAGGGCAGGCTCAGGGCAGCCCCAGCATTTT
many,TRBJ1-2,TRBV12-3/TRBV12-4,NA,CASSFPNHYGYTF,TGTGCCAGCAGTTTCCCCAACCACTATGGCTACACCTTC
NA,TRBJ1-2,TRBV27,TRBD1,CASSIGTGGGYTF,TGTGCCAGCAGTATAGGGACAGGGGGAGGCTACACCTTC
NA,TRBJ1-2,TRBV6-7,NA,CACQGSSNYGYTF,TGTGCCTGCCAGGGATCGAGTAACTATGGCTACACCTTC
few,TRBJ2-2,TRBV5-5,NA,CASSLAPTNTGELFF,TGTGCCAGCAGCTTGGCCCCAACCAACACCGGGGAGCTGTTTTTT
NA,TRBJ1-1,TRBV10-3,TRBD1,CATEENRGQNTEAFF,TGTGCCACCGAGGAGAACAGGGGCCAGAACACTGAAGCTTTCTTT
many,TRBJ1-1,TRBV5-5,TRBD1,CASSLTGEFHTEAFF,TGTGCCAGCAGCTTGACAGGGGAATTCCACACTGAAGCTTTCTTT
many,TRBJ1-1,TRBV20-1,NA,CSASGEVGAEAFF,TGCAGTGCCTCAGGGGAGGTCGGCGCTGAAGCTTTCTTT
many,TRBJ2-6,TRBV6-2/TRBV6-3,NA,CASSYLVGQATPGANVLTF,TGTGCCAGCAGTTACCTAGTGGGGCAGGCTACCCCTGGGGCCAACGTCCTGACTTTC
many,TRBJ2-4,TRBV6-5,TRBD2,CASSYSGLEGIQYF,TGTGCCAGCAGTTACTCGGGACTAGAGGGCATTCAGTACTTC
many,TRBJ2-4,TRBV2,NA,CASSPLGGGKNIQYF,TGTGCCAGCAGTCCTCTAGGGGGGGGGAAAAACATTCAGTACTTC
NA,TRBJ2-7,TRBV19,TRBD2,CASKLSGGRTDEQYF,TGTGCCAGTAAGTTAAGCGGGGGGCGGACCGACGAGCAGTACTTC
NA,TRBJ2-2,TRBV7-9,TRBD1,CASSLGYRGSNTGELFF,TGTGCCAGCAGCTTAGGGTACAGGGGCTCGAACACCGGGGAGCTGTTTTTT
NA,TRBJ2-2,TRBV6-2/TRBV6-3,TRBD2,CASTNGGLAGPGELFF,TGTGCCAGCACCAACGGGGGACTAGCTGGTCCCGGGGAGCTGTTTTTT
few,TRBJ2-7,TRBV20-1,NA,CSALFWPSEQYF,TGCAGTGCCCTATTTTGGCCCTCGGAGCAGTACTTT
many,TRBJ1-1,TRBV5-6,NA,CASSLRGRRDTEAFF,TGTGCCAGCAGCCTAAGGGGCCGAAGGGACACTGAAGCTTTCTTT
many,TRBJ2-7,TRBV28,NA,CASRGTGSNEQYF,TGTGCCAGCAGGGGTACAGGGTCCAACGAGCAGTACTTC
many,TRBJ1-5,TRBV6-1,TRBD1,CASSGDSSNQPQHF,TGTGCCAGCAGTGGGGACAGCTCCAATCAGCCCCAGCATTTT
NA,TRBJ1-1,TRBV6-1,NA,CASSPDGSNTEAFF,TGTGCCAGCAGCCCGGACGGATCGAACACTGAAGCTTTCTTT
many,TRBJ2-5,TRBV11-2,NA,CASSWGQRVRGGETQYF,TGTGCCAGCAGCTGGGGGCAGCGGGTAAGGGGTGGTGAGACCCAGTACTTC
many,TRBJ1-2,TRBV12-3/TRBV12-4,NA,CASSLQGDGYGYTF,TGTGCCAGCAGCCTTCAAGGGGATGGCTATGGCTACACCTTC